A single sample is the source of the 28 T cell receptor beta chains below, sequenced in a study of T cell responses to AZD1222 COVID-19 vaccine. Some clones are missing from TCRdb's copy, which holds only in-frame ones; the method was immunoSEQ multiplex PCR. The sample contains over 100,000 clones, about nine tenths of which appear only once. Sequenced here: peripheral blood, sampled on day 0 of AZD1222 vaccination. Receptors originate from an adult in good health.

This clone was counted a single time. The chain recombines TRBV18 with TRBJ2-7, with D possibly matching TRBD1 (6 bases). The CDR3 is made up of 13 amino acids. Germline loops: CDR1 KGHSH, CDR2 LQKENI. Trimming removed 2 bases from V and 3 bases from J, with 8 bases in between. The CDR3 loop is CASSPIGGYEQYF. As DNA, the CDR3 is TGTGCCAGCTCACCAATAGGGGGCTACGAGCAGTACTTC. Filled out from reference TRBV18 and TRBJ2-7, the complete variable domain reads NAGVMQNPRHLVRRRGQEARLRCSPMKGHSHVYWYRQLPEEGLKFMVYLQKENIIDESGMPKERFSAEFPKEGPSILRIQQVVRGDSAAYFCASSPIGGYEQYFGPGTRLTVT.

The V and J genes are TRBV19 and TRBJ1-6; D not certain. Trimming took off 7 bases at V and 8 bases at J, with 12 bases between the two ends. The CDR3 extends over 13 amino acids. Germline V CDR1 and CDR2: LNHDA, SQIVND (reference sequence). The CDR3 loop is CASKGLADSPLHF. The CDR3 nucleotides are TGTGCCAGTAAAGGTTTAGCTGATTCACCCCTCCACTTT.

This clone was recorded many times. The V call is TRBV12-2, the J call TRBJ1-2; TRBD1, the table's D call, lacks a check against the DNA. TRBV12-2 is a documented pseudogene. This CDR3 spans 17 amino acids. The DNA of the CDR3 is TGTGCAAGTCGCTTAGTAGACACATTTCCCTCGAACTATGGCTACACCTTC. It yields the protein CASRLVDTFPSNYGYTF.

V usage is TRBV27 and J usage is TRBJ1-6, with D tentatively TRBD1 (6 bases). V shed 7 bases and J shed 8 bases, with 15 bases lying between them. The CDR3 consists of 14 residues. Germline V gene sequence: CDR1 MNHEY, CDR2 SMNVEV (reference sequence). DNA for the CDR3: TGTGCCAGCAAACCGCAGGGGTGGCATTCACCCCTCCACTTT. This gives the protein CASKPQGWHSPLHF.

The chain links TRBV7-2 to TRBJ1-2; D is ambiguous. The germline gives CDR1 SGHTA, CDR2 FQGNSA. Trimming stripped 6 bases from V and 4 bases from J, with 21 bases between. This CDR3 region has 16 residues. The CDR3 nucleotides are TGTGCCAGCAGGCCTCCTAGGACGGATCTGGGCTATGGCTACACCTTC. This codes for CASRPPRTDLGYGYTF.

V gene TRBV27 combines with J gene TRBJ1-2, with D perhaps TRBD1 (6 bases). This CDR3 has 12 amino acids. Between the trimmed V and J ends, which lost 6 bases and 4 bases, there was a span of 9 bases. CDR1 and CDR2 from the germline V gene are MNHEY and SMNVEV (reference sequence). In nucleotides, the CDR3 is TGTGCCAGCAGAGGGGGGCCCTATGGCTACACCTTC. It specifies CASRGGPYGYTF.

This clone was detected only a few times. The genes are TRBV30 and TRBJ1-6; D gene ambiguous. This CDR3 has 14 residues. Trimming stripped 5 bases from V and 7 bases from J, with 15 bases between. The germline gives CDR1 GTSNPN, CDR2 SVGIG (reference sequence). For the CDR3, the DNA is TGTGCCTGGCGCGTGGAGGGAAAGAATTCACCCCTCCACTTT. Amino acid sequence: CAWRVEGKNSPLHF.

The V and J genes are TRBV21-1 and TRBJ1-4. TRBV21-1 is a recognized pseudogene. CDR3 size: 15 residues. CDR3 protein: CASSKSGVWVEKLFF. Written as DNA, the CDR3 is TGTGCCAGCAGCAAGTCGGGCGTTTGGGTAGAAAAACTGTTTTTT.

This chain connects TRBV21-1 to TRBJ1-1. TRBV21-1 is a pseudogene segment. The CDR3 runs to 15 residues. This CDR3 is CASSKKGGRRTEAFF. In DNA, the CDR3 is TGTGCCAGCAGCAAAAAGGGGGGGCGCAGAACTGAAGCTTTCTTT.

The rearrangement uses TRBV6-5 and TRBJ2-2; D could derive from TRBD1 or TRBD2 (5 bases each). Trimming took 5 bases from V and 5 from J, leaving 15 bases between them. The CDR3 totals 15 residues. Germline V CDR1 and CDR2: MNHEY, SVGAGI. The CDR3 sequence is CASSPQGRPTGELFF. In DNA form, the CDR3 reads TGTGCCAGCAGTCCCCAGGGACGCCCTACCGGGGAGCTGTTTTTT.

This sequence joins TRBV6-5 and TRBJ1-1; TRBD1 agrees at 7 bases. Looked up from germline, CDR1 is MNHEY and CDR2 is SVGAGI. V dropped 7 bases and J dropped 6; count of bases not matched to a gene: 8. The CDR3 loop spans 13 amino acids. This chain's CDR3 is CASNAHRGSEAFF. The CDR3 coding sequence is TGTGCCAGCAACGCCCACAGGGGATCTGAAGCTTTCTTT.

V is TRBV6-1 and J is TRBJ1-2, with TRBD1 matching 10 bases. Germline trimming cut 2 bases from V and 5 bases from J; bases unmatched to any gene: 5. Germline V gene lookup returns CDR1 MNHNS and CDR2 SASEGT. The CDR3 consists of 15 residues. The CDR3 loop reads CASSERGTGAYGYTF. The CDR3 DNA sequence: TGTGCCAGCAGTGAACGAGGGACAGGGGCATATGGCTACACCTTC.

The chain employs TRBV7-3 and TRBJ2-1; D possibly matches TRBD1 or TRBD2 (6 bases each). The V end was cut by 5 bases, the J end by 0 bases, with 20 bases between. This CDR3 spans 18 amino acids. Per germline, CDR1 SGHTA and CDR2 FQGTGA. DNA of the CDR3: TGTGCCAGCAGCCCCATCGGGGGCGACCCGAGCTCCTACAATGAGCAGTTCTTC. Amino acids: CASSPIGGDPSSYNEQFF.

J is TRBJ2-1 and V is TRBV4-1; weak D call: TRBD2 (6 bases). The CDR3 totals 16 residues. Germline CDR1 reads MGHRA; CDR2 reads YSYEKL. V lost 3 bases to trimming and J lost 0 bases, with 12 bases between them. CDR3 nucleotide sequence: TGCGCCAGCAGCCAGAGCCTGGGGGGCTCCTACAATGAGCAGTTCTTC. It translates to CASSQSLGGSYNEQFF.

V usage is TRBV6-1 and J usage is TRBJ1-1; D may be TRBD1 (5 bases). V lost 3 bases to trimming and J lost 3 bases, with 11 bases between them. CDR3 length equals 14 residues. Germline CDR1 reads MNHNS; CDR2 reads SASEGT. The CDR3 loop is CASSDEGGDTEAFF. As DNA, the CDR3 is TGTGCCAGCAGTGATGAAGGAGGGGACACTGAAGCTTTCTTT.

CDR3 residues: CASSLTEVMNTEAFF. The CDR3 bases are TGTGCCAGCAGTCTAACCGAAGTAATGAACACTGAAGCTTTCTTT. The chain joins TRBV27 to TRBJ1-1, with D unclear. Germline V gene data show CDR1 as MNHEY and CDR2 as SMNVEV (reference sequence). V lost 5 bases, J lost 0 bases, and 13 bases lay in between. The CDR3 is 15 residues long.

As concerns this clone: One end of the junction does not line up with germline, which may come from a read error. This chain uses TRBV7-7 with TRBJ1-5, with 11 bases fitting TRBD1. There are 18 residues in the CDR3. CDR1 and CDR2 (germline): SSHAT, FNYEAQ (reference sequence). The DNA of the CDR3 is TGTGCTAGCAGCGACCAAGGGGGGACAGGGGGAAGCAATCAGCCCCAGCATTTT. Its protein product is CASSDQGGTGGSNQPQHF.

The chain recombines TRBV3-1 (or the pseudogene TRBV3-2) with TRBJ1-4; D is ambiguous. Germline CDR1 LGHDT, CDR2 YNNKEL (reference sequence). The CDR3 contains 14 residues. V dropped 4 bases and J dropped 3 bases, with 9 bases sitting between them. This chain's CDR3 is CASSRRAANEKLFF. DNA for the CDR3: TGTGCCAGCAGCCGGAGGGCGGCTAATGAAAAACTGTTTTTT.

The chain recombines TRBV6-5 with TRBJ2-5, with D perhaps matching TRBD1 (6 bases). The CDR3 is made up of 15 amino acids. Germline CDR1 reads MNHEY; CDR2 reads SVGAGI. Trimming pared 5 bases from V and 4 bases from J, leaving 17 bases between. CDR3 bases: TGTGCCAGCAGTCCCCGGACAGTTGTGCGAGAGACCCAGTACTTC. This sequence encodes CASSPRTVVRETQYF.

This chain joins TRBV6-5 and TRBJ2-7; 9 bases fit TRBD1. The CDR3 length is 15 residues. CDR1 and CDR2 from the germline V gene are MNHEY and SVGAGI. V shed 7 bases, J shed 4 bases, and the junction held 11 bases outside the gene matches. CDR3: CASKAGQGLRYEQYF. The DNA of the CDR3 is TGTGCCAGCAAAGCGGGACAGGGACTGCGTTACGAGCAGTACTTC.

The rearrangement links TRBV6-1 to TRBJ2-2, with D possibly matching TRBD2 (5 bases). Germline V CDR1 and CDR2: MNHNS, SASEGT. Trimming took off 8 bases at V and 6 bases at J, with 13 bases between the two ends. The length of the CDR3 is 13 residues. This chain's CDR3 is CASLGEGAGELFF. CDR3 bases: TGTGCCAGCCTAGGTGAGGGAGCCGGGGAGCTGTTTTTT.

This chain joins TRBV29-1 and TRBJ1-1, with D possibly TRBD1 on 5 matching bases. The germline V gene encodes CDR1 SQVTM and CDR2 ANQGSEA. This CDR3 has 14 amino acids. Between the trimmed V and J ends, which lost 5 bases and 5 bases, there was a span of 18 bases. CDR3 region: CSVSFRGAGTEAFF. The CDR3 DNA sequence: TGCAGCGTTTCCTTCCGGGGCGCGGGGACTGAAGCTTTCTTT.

J is TRBJ1-1 and V is TRBV30; the D is unclear. The CDR3 spans 12 residues. V gave up 5 bases and J gave up 2 bases, with 9 bases separating them. Germline lookup yields CDR1 GTSNPN and CDR2 SVGIG (reference sequence). The CDR3, as DNA: TGTGCCTGGGGGGAGTACAACACTGAAGCTTTCTTT. Amino acids: CAWGEYNTEAFF.

The V call is TRBV6-6, the J call TRBJ2-7; D is unclear. This CDR3 has 14 residues. Germline V lookup: CDR1 MNHNY, CDR2 SVGAGI (reference sequence). Trimming took off 2 bases at V and 4 bases at J, with 12 bases between the two ends. In DNA form, the CDR3 reads TGTGCCAGCAGTTACCGCCCTAGACCTTACGAGCAGTACTTC. This codes for CASSYRPRPYEQYF.

The V and J genes are TRBV27 and TRBJ1-2; D uncertain. Germline V lookup: CDR1 MNHEY, CDR2 SMNVEV (reference sequence). Trimming removed 7 bases at V and 4 bases at J, with 10 bases between. The CDR3 runs 12 residues. The CDR3 DNA follows: TGTGCCAGCAAAGGGTACAGCTATGGCTACACCTTC. Its protein product is CASKGYSYGYTF.

The genes are TRBV4-1 and TRBJ1-2; 7 bases are shared with TRBD1. There are 17 residues in the CDR3. Germline CDR1 reads MGHRA; CDR2 reads YSYEKL. Trimming took 2 bases from V and 2 from J; bases not matched to a gene: 11. The CDR3 DNA follows: TGCGCCAGCAGCCAACCCCGTAAGGCGGACAGGAACTATGGCTACACCTTC. As protein: CASSQPRKADRNYGYTF.

The V and J genes are TRBV5-1 and TRBJ1-1, with 9 bases identical to TRBD1. Germline CDR1 SGHRS, CDR2 YFSETQ. V lost 4 bases and J lost 4; bases outside the gene matches: 5. CDR3 length: 14 amino acids. The CDR3 DNA follows: TGCGCCAGCAGCCCGGGACAGGGCGGCACTGAAGCTTTCTTT. This sequence encodes CASSPGQGGTEAFF.

The chain joins TRBV15 to TRBJ1-4, with 10 bases fitting TRBD1. The CDR3 extends over 16 amino acids. V gave up 5 bases and J gave up 7 bases; unmatched junction bases: 10. The germline gives CDR1 LNHNV, CDR2 YYDKDF (reference sequence). The CDR3 sequence is CATSDIRTGGVEKLFF. CDR3 coding DNA: TGTGCCACCAGCGATATTCGGACAGGGGGAGTTGAAAAACTGTTTTTT.